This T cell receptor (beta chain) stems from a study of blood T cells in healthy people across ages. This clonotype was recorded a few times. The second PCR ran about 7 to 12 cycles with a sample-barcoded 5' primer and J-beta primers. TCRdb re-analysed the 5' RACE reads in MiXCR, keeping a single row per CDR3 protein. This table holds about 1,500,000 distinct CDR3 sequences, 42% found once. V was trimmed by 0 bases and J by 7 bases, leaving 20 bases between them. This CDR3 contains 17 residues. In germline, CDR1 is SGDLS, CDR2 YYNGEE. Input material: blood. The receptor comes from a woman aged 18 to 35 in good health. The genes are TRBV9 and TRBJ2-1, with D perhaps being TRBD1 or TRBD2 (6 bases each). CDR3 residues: CASSVGGRGPQGNEQFF. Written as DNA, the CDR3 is TGTGCCAGCAGCGTAGGAGGTCGGGGGCCCCAGGGGAATGAGCAGTTCTTC.